Listed below are T cell receptor beta chains from one sample, sequenced in a study of immune evolution from preneoplasia to lung adenocarcinoma. Only in-frame clones appear in the TCRdb table, and some are missing; sequencing was by immunoSEQ multiplex PCR. The sample lists about 2,500 clones, roughly four fifths occurring once. Input material: FFPE adjacent normal lung tissue. These receptors all stem from an older person with lung adenocarcinoma. Each CDR3 is given with its conserved first and last residue. The D gene is left open where the match is weak. Clone size, where shown, is once, few, many, or a class for clones that have expanded.

j_gene | abundance | d_gene | v_gene | CDR3aa | CDR3nt
TRBJ1-1 | NA | NA | TRBV6-5 | CASSPGGREAFF | TGTGCCAGCAGCCCCGGGGGGCGAGAAGCTTTCTTT
TRBJ2-1 | NA | NA | TRBV5-6 | CASSRDSTPPYNEQFF | TGTGCCAGCAGCCGGGACTCCACACCTCCTTACAATGAGCAGTTCTTC
TRBJ1-4 | NA | NA | TRBV9 | CASSVAITGNEKLFF | TGTGCCAGCAGCGTAGCTATAACAGGGAATGAAAAACTGTTTTTT
TRBJ1-3 | NA | NA | TRBV7-8 | CASSSPGSIGNTIYF | TGTGCCAGCAGCTCCCCAGGGTCGATTGGAAACACCATATATTTT
TRBJ1-4 | once | TRBD1 | TRBV5-4 | CASSLDGGQGNEKLFF | TGTGCCAGCAGCTTGGATGGGGGACAGGGGAATGAAAAACTGTTTTTT
TRBJ2-5 | NA | TRBD2 | TRBV30 | CAWESLAGAGETQYF | TGTGCCTGGGAGTCACTAGCGGGAGCAGGTGAGACCCAGTACTTC
TRBJ2-2 | NA | NA | TRBV11-2 | CASSLALTGQRTGELFF | TGTGCCAGCAGCTTAGCCCTTACAGGGCAACGCACCGGGGAGCTGTTTTTT
TRBJ2-1 | NA | NA | TRBV7-2 | CASSPLTGRQFF | TGTGCCAGCAGCCCACTTACAGGGCGGCAGTTCTTC
TRBJ2-7 | NA | NA | TRBV11-2 | CASSLTDNGYEQYF | TGTGCCAGCAGCCTCACGGATAACGGCTACGAGCAGTACTTC
TRBJ2-3 | once | NA | TRBV7-3 | CASSSSPWDTQYF | TGTGCCAGCAGCTCCAGCCCATGGGATACGCAGTATTTT
TRBJ1-1 | NA | NA | TRBV6-6 | CAIGRGGMNTEAFF | TGTGCCATCGGACGGGGTGGGATGAACACTGAAGCTTTCTTT
TRBJ1-2 | NA | NA | TRBV2 | CASRRGANYGYTF | TGTGCCAGCAGGCGCGGAGCTAACTATGGCTACACTTTC
TRBJ2-3 | once | TRBD1 | TRBV15 | CATSRDRGNTDTQYF | TGTGCCACCAGCAGGGACAGGGGTAACACAGATACGCAGTATTTT
TRBJ2-2 | NA | TRBD1 | TRBV30 | CASNMARTGAGELFF | TGTGCCTCAAATATGGCGCGCACAGGGGCCGGGGAGCTGTTTTTT
TRBJ1-5 | NA | NA | TRBV5-1 | CASRIDSPNQPQHF | TGCGCCAGCAGAATTGACAGTCCCAATCAGCCCCAGCATTTT
TRBJ2-7 | once | TRBD1 | TRBV6-1 | CASSERTGIFEQYF | TGTGCCAGCAGTGAAAGGACAGGGATCTTCGAGCAGTACTTC
TRBJ2-6 | NA | NA | TRBV11-3 | CASSLTRASGANVLTF | TGTGCCAGCAGCTTAACAAGGGCCTCTGGGGCCAACGTCCTGACTTTC
TRBJ2-7 | NA | TRBD2 | TRBV10-2 | CASSESKGLAYEQYF | TGCGCCAGCAGTGAGTCGAAGGGACTAGCGTACGAGCAGTACTTC
TRBJ1-1 | NA | NA | TRBV14 | CASTQTLGAAEAFF | TGTGCCAGCACCCAAACCTTAGGGGCGGCTGAAGCTTTCTTT
TRBJ1-2 | NA | TRBD1 | TRBV5-1 | CASSPRTGAIYGYTF | TGCGCCAGCAGTCCTCGGACAGGCGCGATTTATGGCTACACCTTC
TRBJ2-1 | NA | TRBD2 | TRBV18 | CASSPLSGGANEQFF | TGTGCCAGCTCACCTCTTAGCGGGGGGGCGAATGAGCAGTTCTTC
TRBJ2-3 | NA | NA | TRBV11-2 | CASSLFSTSTDTQYF | TGTGCCAGCAGCTTATTTTCCACTAGCACAGATACGCAGTATTTT
TRBJ2-7 | once | TRBD2 | TRBV28 | CASSFGGGGGYEQYF | TGTGCCAGCAGTTTTGGAGGCGGCGGGGGGTACGAGCAGTACTTC
TRBJ2-5 | NA | TRBD2 | TRBV30 | CAWSLRLAKETQYF | TGTGCCTGGAGCCTAAGACTAGCCAAAGAGACCCAGTACTTC
TRBJ1-1 | NA | NA | TRBV28 | CASSPPQRTTEAFF | TGTGCCAGCAGTCCACCGCAGCGGACCACTGAAGCTTTCTTT
TRBJ1-6 | NA | TRBD1 | TRBV6-5 | CASSYQTGVTPLHF | TGTGCCAGCAGTTACCAGACAGGGGTGACACCCCTCCACTTT
TRBJ1-1 | once | TRBD1 | TRBV27 | CASHLGGKAFF | TGTGCCAGCCACCTAGGGGGCAAAGCTTTCTTT
TRBJ1-1 | NA | TRBD1 | TRBV5-1 | CASKPEDRGRVMNTEAFF | TGCGCCAGTAAGCCTGAGGACAGGGGGCGCGTAATGAACACTGAAGCTTTCTTT
TRBJ2-7 | few | TRBD1 | TRBV28 | CASSPAGTGHSYEQYF | TGTGCCAGCAGTCCCGCCGGGACAGGGCATTCCTACGAGCAGTACTTC
TRBJ1-2 | once | NA | TRBV30 | CAGLDDHNYGYTF | TGTGCCGGCCTAGACGACCATAACTATGGCTACACCTTC
TRBJ1-3 | NA | NA | TRBV11-1 | CASSRDVYSGNTIYF | TGTGCCAGCAGCCGGGACGTTTACTCTGGAAACACCATATATTTT
TRBJ2-5 | NA | TRBD2 | TRBV7-2 | CASSLAATSGQETQYF | TGTGCCAGCAGCTTAGCCGCTACTAGCGGCCAAGAGACCCAGTACTTC
TRBJ1-6 | NA | NA | TRBV19 | CASSFGASPLHF | TGTGCCAGTAGTTTCGGTGCCTCACCCCTCCACTTT
TRBJ1-1 | NA | NA | TRBV30 | CAWSVHSNTEAFF | TGTGCCTGGAGTGTACACAGCAACACTGAAGCTTTCTTT
TRBJ1-1 | NA | NA | TRBV4-1 | CASSEGRTSNTEAFF | TGCGCCAGCAGCGAGGGCCGCACCAGTAACACTGAAGCTTTCTTT
TRBJ2-3 | NA | TRBD2 | TRBV11-3 | CASSWIAGFTDTQYF | TGTGCCAGCAGCTGGATAGCGGGATTCACAGATACGCAGTATTTT
TRBJ1-1 | NA | TRBD1 | TRBV27 | CASSLGQGRTEAFF | TGTGCCAGCAGTTTAGGACAGGGAAGGACTGAAGCTTTCTTT
TRBJ2-1 | NA | NA | TRBV25-1 | CASSKPGLNEQFF | TGTGCCAGCAGTAAACCCGGCCTGAATGAGCAGTTCTTC
TRBJ1-1 | NA | NA | TRBV19 | CASSRFMNTEAFF | TGTGCCAGTAGTAGATTCATGAACACTGAAGCTTTCTTT
TRBJ2-1 | NA | TRBD2 | TRBV5-1 | CASSQLAGGPNEQFF | TGCGCCAGCAGCCAACTAGCGGGGGGGCCGAATGAGCAGTTCTTC
TRBJ2-1 | once | NA | TRBV7-6 | CASSFGAGGGHYNEQFF | TGTGCCAGCAGCTTTGGTGCAGGCGGGGGACATTACAATGAGCAGTTCTTC
TRBJ2-7 | NA | NA | TRBV28 | CASSFTRSSYEQYF | TGTGCCAGCAGTTTTACCCGCAGCTCCTACGAGCAGTACTTC
TRBJ1-3 | NA | TRBD1 | TRBV9 | CASSVEGTAYSGNTIYF | TGTGCCAGCAGCGTAGAGGGGACAGCCTACTCTGGAAACACCATATATTTT
TRBJ2-7 | NA | NA | TRBV4-1 | CASSQGDYSYEQYF | TGCGCCAGCAGCCAAGGCGACTACTCCTACGAGCAGTACTTC
TRBJ1-4 | NA | NA | TRBV19 | CASSRGQHPNEKLFF | TGTGCCAGTAGCCGGGGACAACACCCTAATGAAAAACTGTTTTTT